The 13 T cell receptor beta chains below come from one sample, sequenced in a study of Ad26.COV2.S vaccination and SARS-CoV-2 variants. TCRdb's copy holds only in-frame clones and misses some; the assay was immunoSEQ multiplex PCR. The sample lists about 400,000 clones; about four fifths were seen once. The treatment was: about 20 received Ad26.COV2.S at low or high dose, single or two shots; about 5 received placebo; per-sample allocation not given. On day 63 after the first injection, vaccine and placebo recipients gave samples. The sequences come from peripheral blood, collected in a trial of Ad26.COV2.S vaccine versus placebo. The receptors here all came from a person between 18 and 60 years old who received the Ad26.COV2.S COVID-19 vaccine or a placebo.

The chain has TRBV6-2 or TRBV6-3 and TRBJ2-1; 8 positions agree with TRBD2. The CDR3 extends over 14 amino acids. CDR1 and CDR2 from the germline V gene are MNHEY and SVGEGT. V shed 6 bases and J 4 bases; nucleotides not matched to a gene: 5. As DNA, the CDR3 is TGTGCCAGCAGGTACGGGGGGGGATACAATGAGCAGTTCTTC. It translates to CASRYGGGYNEQFF.

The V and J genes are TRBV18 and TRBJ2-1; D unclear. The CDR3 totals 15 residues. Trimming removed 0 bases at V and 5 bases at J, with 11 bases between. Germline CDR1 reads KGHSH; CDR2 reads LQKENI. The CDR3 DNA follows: TGTGCCAGCTCACCACCCCCCGGGTCGCACAATGAGCAGTTCTTC. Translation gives CASSPPPGSHNEQFF.

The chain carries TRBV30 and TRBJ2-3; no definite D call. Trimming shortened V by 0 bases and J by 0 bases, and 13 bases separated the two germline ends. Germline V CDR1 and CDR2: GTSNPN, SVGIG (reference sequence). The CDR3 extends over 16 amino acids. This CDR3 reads CAWSVLAASSTDTQYF. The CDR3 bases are TGTGCCTGGAGTGTACTGGCAGCCTCTAGCACAGATACGCAGTATTTT.

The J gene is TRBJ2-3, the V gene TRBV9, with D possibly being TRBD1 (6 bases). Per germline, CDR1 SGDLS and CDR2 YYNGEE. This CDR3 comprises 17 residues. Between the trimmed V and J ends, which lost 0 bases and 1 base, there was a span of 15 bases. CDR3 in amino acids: CASSVEAGTYGTDTQYF. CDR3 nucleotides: TGTGCCAGCAGCGTAGAAGCCGGGACATACGGCACAGATACGCAGTATTTT.

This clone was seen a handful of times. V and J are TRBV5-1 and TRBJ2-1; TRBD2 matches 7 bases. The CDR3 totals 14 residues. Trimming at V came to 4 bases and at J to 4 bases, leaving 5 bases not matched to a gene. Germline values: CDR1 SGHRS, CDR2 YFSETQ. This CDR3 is CASSAGLEYNEQFF. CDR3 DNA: TGCGCCAGCAGCGCAGGACTAGAATACAATGAGCAGTTCTTC. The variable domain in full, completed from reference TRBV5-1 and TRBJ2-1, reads KAGVTQTPRYLIKTRGQQVTLSCSPISGHRSVSWYQQTPGQGLQFLFEYFSETQRNKGNFPGRFSGRQFSNSRSEMNVSTLELGDSALYLCASSAGLEYNEQFFGPGTRLTVL.

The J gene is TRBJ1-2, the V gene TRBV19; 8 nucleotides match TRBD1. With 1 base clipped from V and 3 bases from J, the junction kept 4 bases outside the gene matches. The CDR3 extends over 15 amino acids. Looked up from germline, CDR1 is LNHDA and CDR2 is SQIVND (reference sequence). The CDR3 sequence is CASSIVHRGDYGYTF. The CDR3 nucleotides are TGTGCCAGTAGTATAGTCCACAGGGGGGACTATGGCTACACCTTC.

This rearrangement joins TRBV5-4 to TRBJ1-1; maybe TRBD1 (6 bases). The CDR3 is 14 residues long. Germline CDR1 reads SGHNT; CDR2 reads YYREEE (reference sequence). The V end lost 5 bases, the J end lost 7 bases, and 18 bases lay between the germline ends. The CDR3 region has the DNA TGTGCCAGCAGGCCCCAGACAGGTAGGAGTGAAGCTTTCTTT. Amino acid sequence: CASRPQTGRSEAFF.

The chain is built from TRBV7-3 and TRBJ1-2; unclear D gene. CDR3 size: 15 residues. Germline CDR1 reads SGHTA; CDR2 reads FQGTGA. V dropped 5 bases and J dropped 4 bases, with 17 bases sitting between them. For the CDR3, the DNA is TGTGCCAGCAGCCCCTCAGATGGTCCGGGCTATGGCTACACCTTC. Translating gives CASSPSDGPGYGYTF.

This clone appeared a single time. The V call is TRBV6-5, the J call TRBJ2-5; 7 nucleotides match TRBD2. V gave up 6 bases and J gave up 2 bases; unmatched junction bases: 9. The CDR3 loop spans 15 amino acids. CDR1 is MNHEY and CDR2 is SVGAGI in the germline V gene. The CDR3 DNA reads TGTGCCAGCAGCGAGGGGACTATCAAACAAGAGACCCAGTACTTC. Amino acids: CASSEGTIKQETQYF.

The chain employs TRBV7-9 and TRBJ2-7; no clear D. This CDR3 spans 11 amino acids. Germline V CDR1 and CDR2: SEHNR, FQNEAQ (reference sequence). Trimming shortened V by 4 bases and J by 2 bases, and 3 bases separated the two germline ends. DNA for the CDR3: TGTGCCAGCAGCTCCCCCTACGAGCAGTACTTC. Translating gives CASSSPYEQYF.

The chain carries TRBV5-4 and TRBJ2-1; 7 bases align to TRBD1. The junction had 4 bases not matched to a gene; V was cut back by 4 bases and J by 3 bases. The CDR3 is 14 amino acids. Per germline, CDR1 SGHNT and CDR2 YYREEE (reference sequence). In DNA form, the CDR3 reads TGTGCCAGCAGCGACAGGGATCGCTACAATGAGCAGTTCTTC. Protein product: CASSDRDRYNEQFF.

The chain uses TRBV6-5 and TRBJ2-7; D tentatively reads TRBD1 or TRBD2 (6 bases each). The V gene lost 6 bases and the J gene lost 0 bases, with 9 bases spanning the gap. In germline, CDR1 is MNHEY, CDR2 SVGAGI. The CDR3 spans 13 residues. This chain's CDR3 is CASRGGSSYEQYF. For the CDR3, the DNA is TGTGCCAGCAGAGGGGGGAGCTCCTACGAGCAGTACTTC.

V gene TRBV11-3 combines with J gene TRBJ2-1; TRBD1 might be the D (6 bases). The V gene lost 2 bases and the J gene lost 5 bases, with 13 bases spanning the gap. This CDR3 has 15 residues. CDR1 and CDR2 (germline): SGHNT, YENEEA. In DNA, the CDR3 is TGTGCCAGCAGCTTAAGTGGACAGTCCCACAATGAGCAGTTCTTC. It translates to CASSLSGQSHNEQFF.